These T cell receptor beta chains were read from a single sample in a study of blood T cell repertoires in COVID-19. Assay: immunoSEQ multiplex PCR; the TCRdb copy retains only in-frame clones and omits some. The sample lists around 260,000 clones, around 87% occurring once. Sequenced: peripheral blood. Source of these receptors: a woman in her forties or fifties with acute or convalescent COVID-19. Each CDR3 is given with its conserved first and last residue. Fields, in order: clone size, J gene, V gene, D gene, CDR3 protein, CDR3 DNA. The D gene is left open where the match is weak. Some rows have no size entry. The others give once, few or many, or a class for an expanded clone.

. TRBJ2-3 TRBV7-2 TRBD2 CASSFGGLAGGTDTQYF TGTGCCAGCAGCTTCGGGGGACTAGCGGGAGGCACAGATACGCAGTATTTT
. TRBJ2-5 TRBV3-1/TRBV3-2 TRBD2 CASSGTSGKETQYF TGTGCCAGCAGCGGGACTAGCGGAAAAGAGACCCAGTACTTC
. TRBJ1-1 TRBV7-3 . CASSSSSNTEAFF TGTGCCAGCAGTTCCTCCAGTAACACTGAAGCTTTCTTT
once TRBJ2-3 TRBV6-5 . CASSYSMTGSTDTQYF TGTGCCAGCAGTTACTCGATGACGGGAAGCACAGATACGCAGTATTTT
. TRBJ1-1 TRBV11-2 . CASSLEPGGTEAFF TGTGCCAGCAGCTTAGAGCCGGGAGGCACTGAAGCTTTCTTT
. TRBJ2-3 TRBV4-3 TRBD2 CASSQAGLAGLGGGTQYF TGCGCCAGCAGCCAAGCGGGACTAGCGGGATTGGGGGGTGGTACGCAGTATTTT
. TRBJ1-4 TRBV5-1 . CASSLQGEEKLFF TGCGCCAGCAGCTTGCAGGGTGAGGAAAAACTGTTTTTT
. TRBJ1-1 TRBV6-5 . CASSSQPNTEAFF TGTGCCAGCAGTTCACAGCCAAACACTGAAGCTTTCTTT
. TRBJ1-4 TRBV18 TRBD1 CASSEDRDEKLFF TGTGCCAGCTCCGAGGACAGGGATGAAAAACTGTTTTTT
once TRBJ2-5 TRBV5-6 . CASRIGTGQSQETQYF TGTGCCAGCAGGATTGGAACCGGACAGAGCCAAGAGACCCAGTACTTC
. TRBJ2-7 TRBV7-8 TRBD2 CASSLGLAERTYEQYF TGTGCCAGCAGCTTAGGACTAGCGGAGCGGACCTACGAGCAGTACTTC
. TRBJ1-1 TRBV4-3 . CASSQATGRGNTEAFF TGCGCCAGCAGCCAAGCTACCGGCAGGGGGAACACTGAAGCTTTCTTT
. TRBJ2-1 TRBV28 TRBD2 CASSFSLAGVRFF TGTGCCAGCAGTTTTTCTCTAGCGGGAGTTCGGTTCTTC
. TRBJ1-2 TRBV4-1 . CASSQDPTLNYGYTF TGCGCCAGCAGCCAAGACCCCACTCTTAACTATGGCTACACCTTC
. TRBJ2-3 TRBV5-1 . CASSNGQSTDTQYF TGCGCCAGCAGCAACGGACAGAGCACAGATACGCAGTATTTT
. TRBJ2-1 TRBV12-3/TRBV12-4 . CASSLTLIRFF TGTGCCAGCAGTTTAACTCTTATTCGGTTCTTC
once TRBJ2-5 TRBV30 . CAWSAEGGTQYF TGTGCCTGGAGTGCCGAGGGTGGGACCCAGTACTTC